The T cell receptor beta chain under discussion was sequenced for a study of CD8 T cells in ankylosing spondylitis. Study results and caveats: A TCR beta motif made of about eight highly homologous variants seemed typical of ankylosing spondylitis blood.

Germline CDR1 reads SGHTA; CDR2 reads FQGNSA. V was clipped by 4 bases and J by 1 base, with 11 bases between them. The CDR3 consists of 15 residues. Concerning this clonotype itself: Its target is not known.

One entry per CDR3 protein results from TCRdb running MiXCR on the 5' RACE reads. The table records about 840,000 distinct CDR3 sequences, approximately 12% of them present only once. The source of this sequence is a male donor with ankylosing spondylitis. Sequenced material: blood, either unsorted or a sorted T cell fraction (not recorded which). The V gene is TRBV7-2, the J gene TRBJ1-5; D remains unclear. Written as DNA, the CDR3 is TGTGCCAGCAGCTCTTACCCCGGAAGCAATCAGCCCCAGCATTTT. Translating gives CASSSYPGSNQPQHF.